This note documents a single TCR beta chain sequence. Antigen unknown. Trimming at V came to 8 bases and at J to 8 bases, leaving 8 bases not matched to a gene. The CDR3 totals 13 residues. Germline assignment: CDR1 MDHEN and CDR2 SYDVKM. The data were obtained in a study of shared clonotypes between healthy human individuals. Overall study findings and caveats: Clonotype sharing across four donors was observed for around 5% of naive CD4 clonotypes. Relative to clonotypes present in all four donors, those not shared had lower generation probabilities.

Assay execution took place at the deep level. TCRdb's copy holds only in-frame clones and misses some; the assay was immunoSEQ multiplex PCR. The table shows more than 1 million clones, with around three quarters occurring only once. Into CD45RA+ naive and CD45RA-negative memory subsets, the CD4+ cells were split. The specimen was memory CD4+ T cells from PBMCs. Subset reported: CD45RA-negative fraction. The TCR originated in a man younger than 35 in good health. Some clones in this sample may be carry-over from other donors' samples. The rearrangement links TRBV28 to TRBJ1-4; 7 nucleotides align to TRBD1. CDR3 region: CASSGGTVEKLFF. CDR3 sequence (DNA): TGTGCCAGCTCAGGCGGGACAGTGGAAAAACTGTTTTTT.